Described below is a single T cell receptor beta chain sequence and its context. This entry belongs to a study of blood T cell repertoires in COVID-19. Study in general: Specimens from acute and convalescent COVID-19 originated in the United States, Italy and Spain. T cells, B-cell-depleted T cells, or PBMCs supplied cDNA or gDNA.

In the original workflow: Amplification of reference gene primers provided the estimated nucleated cell counts. Clones were sequenced by immunoSEQ multiplex PCR, and TCRdb holds only the in-frame ones, with some missing. That table is the source of V, J and clone size, and D and trimming were worked out from the DNA. The sample shows 83,000 or so clones, roughly four fifths of them seen only once. The sample consisted of peripheral blood. The TCR sequence derives from a human donor in a cohort sampled during active COVID-19.

The CDR3 reads CASSTLAGGPRTGELFF. DNA for the CDR3: TGTGCCAGCAGCACTTTAGCGGGGGGGCCGCGCACCGGGGAGCTGTTTTTT. The V call is TRBV21-1, the J call TRBJ2-2; TRBD2, the D gene given by the table, was not confirmed from the DNA. TRBV21-1 is tagged as a pseudogene. The length of the CDR3 is 17 residues.